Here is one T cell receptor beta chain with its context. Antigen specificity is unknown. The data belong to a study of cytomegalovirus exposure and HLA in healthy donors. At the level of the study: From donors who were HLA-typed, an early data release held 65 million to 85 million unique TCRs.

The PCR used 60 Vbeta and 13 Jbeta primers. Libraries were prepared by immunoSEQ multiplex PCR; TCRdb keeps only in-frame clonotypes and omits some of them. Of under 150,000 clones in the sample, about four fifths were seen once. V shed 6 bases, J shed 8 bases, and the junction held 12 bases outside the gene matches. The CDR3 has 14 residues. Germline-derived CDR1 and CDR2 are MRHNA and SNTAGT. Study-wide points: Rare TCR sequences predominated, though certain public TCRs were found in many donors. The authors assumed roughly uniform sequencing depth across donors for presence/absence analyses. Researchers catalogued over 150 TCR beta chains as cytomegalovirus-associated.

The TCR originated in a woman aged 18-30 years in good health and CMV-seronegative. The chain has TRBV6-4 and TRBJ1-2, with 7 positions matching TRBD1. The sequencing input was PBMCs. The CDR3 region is CASRHNRGAGGYTF. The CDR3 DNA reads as TGTGCCAGCAGACACAACAGGGGCGCAGGAGGCTACACCTTC.